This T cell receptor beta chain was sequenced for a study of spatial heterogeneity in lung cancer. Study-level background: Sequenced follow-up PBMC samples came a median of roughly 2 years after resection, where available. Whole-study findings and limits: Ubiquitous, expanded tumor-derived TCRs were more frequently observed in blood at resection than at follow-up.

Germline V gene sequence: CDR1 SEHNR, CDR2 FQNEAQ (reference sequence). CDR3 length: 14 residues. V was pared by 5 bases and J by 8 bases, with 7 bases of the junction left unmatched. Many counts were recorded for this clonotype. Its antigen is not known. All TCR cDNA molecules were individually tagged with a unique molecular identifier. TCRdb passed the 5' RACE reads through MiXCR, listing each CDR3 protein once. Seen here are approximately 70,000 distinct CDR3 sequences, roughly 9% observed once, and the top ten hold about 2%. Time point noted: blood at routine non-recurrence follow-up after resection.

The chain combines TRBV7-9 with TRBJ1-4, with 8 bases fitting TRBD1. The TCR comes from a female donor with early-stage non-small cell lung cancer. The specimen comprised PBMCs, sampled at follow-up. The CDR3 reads CASSHSGGFEKLFF. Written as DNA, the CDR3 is TGTGCCAGCAGCCACTCAGGGGGCTTCGAAAAACTGTTTTTT.